These T cell receptor beta chains were read from a single sample in a study of blood T cell repertoires in COVID-19. Method: immunoSEQ multiplex PCR; TCRdb's copy keeps in-frame clones and lacks some. The profile shows under 150,000 clones, 65% to 90% of them singletons. What was sequenced was PBMCs or T cells enriched from blood (not recorded which). The receptors were sampled from a woman between 45 and 65 years old who had recovered from COVID-19. Each CDR3 is given with its conserved first and last residue. A D gene is named only where the DNA matches it firmly. Size is omitted from some rows. Given values are once, few, many or a class for expanded clones.

>TRBJ2-5|TRBD2|TRBV2|-
TGTGCCAAGCGGGGTAACGGCGACAAAGAGACCCAGTACTTC
CAKRGNGDKETQYF
>TRBJ2-7|-|TRBV11-3|-
TGTGCCAGCAGCTCCCCCTCGCGCGGGCGGTACGAGCAGTACTTC
CASSSPSRGRYEQYF
>TRBJ1-5|-|TRBV11-2|-
TGTGCCAGCAGCCCCGGCGGGGGGGGCAATCAGCCCCAGCATTTT
CASSPGGGGNQPQHF
>TRBJ1-1|-|TRBV11-3|-
TGTGCCAGCAGCTTATCCCAGGGGAACACTGAAGCTTTCTTT
CASSLSQGNTEAFF
>TRBJ1-2|-|TRBV25-1|-
TGTGCCAGCAGGTCGCAGATCTATGGCTACACCTTC
CASRSQIYGYTF
>TRBJ2-3|-|TRBV5-1|-
TGCGCCAGCAGCTTGCGACAGTTGGGGGATACGCAGTATTTT
CASSLRQLGDTQYF
>TRBJ1-2|-|TRBV5-1|-
TGCGCCAGCAGTGGGCAGAACCTCAACTATGGCTACACCTTC
CASSGQNLNYGYTF
>TRBJ2-6|-|TRBV9|-
TGTGCCAGCACCCGAGGCGGGACTCCAGGATCCGGGGCCAACGTCCTGACTTTC
CASTRGGTPGSGANVLTF
>TRBJ1-5|-|TRBV7-2|-
TGTGCCAGCAGCTTAGGTGCAGGGGATCAGCCCCAGCATTTT
CASSLGAGDQPQHF
>TRBJ2-1|-|TRBV28|-
TGTGCCAGCAGTTTAAGGGACACCCGCTCCTACAATGAGCAGTTCTTC
CASSLRDTRSYNEQFF
>TRBJ1-1|TRBD1|TRBV7-2|-
TGTGCCAGCAGAAATGGACAGGGGGCGCGGGGGGTTGCTGAAGCTTTCTTT
CASRNGQGARGVAEAFF
>TRBJ1-6|TRBD1|TRBV6-5|-
TGTGCCAGCAGGGACAGGGTATATTCACCCCTCCACTTT
CASRDRVYSPLHF
>TRBJ2-1|TRBD2|TRBV4-1|-
TGCGCCAGCAGCCAAGGGTGGGAGGGTGAGCAGTTCTTC
CASSQGWEGEQFF
>TRBJ2-7|TRBD2|TRBV11-2|-
TGTGCCAGCACCCAGACTAGCGCACGTCACGAGCAGTACTTC
CASTQTSARHEQYF
>TRBJ1-5|-|TRBV19|-
TGTGCCAGTAGTATAGAAGGGGGGGGCCAGCCCCAGCATTTT
CASSIEGGGQPQHF
>TRBJ2-1|TRBD2|TRBV10-2|-
TGCGCCAGCAAGCGGGGACTAGCGGGGCCGACATCCACCGGGGAGCAGTTCTTC
CASKRGLAGPTSTGEQFF
>TRBJ2-5|-|TRBV29-1|once
TGCAGCGTCTTACGACAGGGAGGAGAGACCCAGTACTTC
CSVLRQGGETQYF
>TRBJ2-7|-|TRBV11-2|-
TGTGCCAGCAGCTCCGCCCTGGGGACTGGCTCCTACGAGCAGTACTTC
CASSSALGTGSYEQYF
>TRBJ1-1|-|TRBV19|-
TGTGCCAGTGTCGGACAGCCTAACACTGAAGCTTTCTTT
CASVGQPNTEAFF
>TRBJ2-4|-|TRBV7-8|-
TGTGCCAGCAGCTTAGAACAGGGAGTGGCCAAAAACATTCAGTACTTC
CASSLEQGVAKNIQYF
>TRBJ1-4|-|TRBV19|once
TGTGCCAGTAGCACAGGACCATCCCCAAGGGAAAAACTGTTTTTT
CASSTGPSPREKLFF
>TRBJ2-1|-|TRBV7-8|-
TGTGCCAGCAGCTTAGCCAGGGAAGGAGATGAGCAGTTCTTC
CASSLAREGDEQFF
>TRBJ1-4|-|TRBV5-1|-
TGCGCCAGCAGCTTGGCCGTCACAGGGAAGGGTGTAGCTAATGAAAAACTGTTTTTT
CASSLAVTGKGVANEKLFF
>TRBJ1-1|-|TRBV7-9|-
TGTGCCAGCAGCACAGAGGGTAGTGGGACTGAAGCTTTCTTT
CASSTEGSGTEAFF
>TRBJ2-5|-|TRBV7-9|-
TGTGCCAGCAGCCTACAAGGAGGCCAAGAGACCCAGTACTTC
CASSLQGGQETQYF
>TRBJ1-1|-|TRBV15|-
TGTGCCACCAGCAGGGCGGGGGGCGGCACTGAAGCTTTCTTT
CATSRAGGGTEAFF
>TRBJ1-4|-|TRBV11-2|-
TGTGCCAGCAGCTTAGTGGAGACGGGGGAAAAACTGTTTTTT
CASSLVETGEKLFF
>TRBJ2-3|TRBD1|TRBV9|-
TGTGCCAGCAGCCCATGGACAGGGGGGACAGATACGCAGTATTTT
CASSPWTGGTDTQYF
>TRBJ1-1|-|TRBV11-3|-
TGTGCCAGCAGCCCCCGAGGGAACACTGAAGCTTTCTTT
CASSPRGNTEAFF